This T cell receptor beta chain was sequenced during a study of shared clonotypes between healthy human individuals. Study as a whole: The study enrolled two women and three men aged 18 to 49. A donor's plate count was three for CD4 naive and three for CD4 memory; CD8 naive had two and CD8 memory one.

Generated by immunoSEQ multiplex PCR, the TCRdb table keeps only in-frame clones and is missing some. In the table there are over a million clones, approximately 80% of which are singletons. The CDR3 has 14 residues. Germline V CDR1 and CDR2: MNHEY, SVGAGI. Deletions cut 5 bases from V and 4 bases from J, with 9 bases between. The specimen sequenced was memory CD4+ T cells from PBMCs. The subset here: CD45RA-negative fraction. This clonotype was sampled from a young man in good health. Some clones in this sample may be carry-over from other donors' samples. This sequence joins TRBV6-5 and TRBJ2-6; D is possibly TRBD1 (6 bases). The CDR3 reads CASSQGTGANVLTF. CDR3 bases: TGTGCCAGCAGTCAAGGGACAGGGGCCAACGTCCTGACTTTC.